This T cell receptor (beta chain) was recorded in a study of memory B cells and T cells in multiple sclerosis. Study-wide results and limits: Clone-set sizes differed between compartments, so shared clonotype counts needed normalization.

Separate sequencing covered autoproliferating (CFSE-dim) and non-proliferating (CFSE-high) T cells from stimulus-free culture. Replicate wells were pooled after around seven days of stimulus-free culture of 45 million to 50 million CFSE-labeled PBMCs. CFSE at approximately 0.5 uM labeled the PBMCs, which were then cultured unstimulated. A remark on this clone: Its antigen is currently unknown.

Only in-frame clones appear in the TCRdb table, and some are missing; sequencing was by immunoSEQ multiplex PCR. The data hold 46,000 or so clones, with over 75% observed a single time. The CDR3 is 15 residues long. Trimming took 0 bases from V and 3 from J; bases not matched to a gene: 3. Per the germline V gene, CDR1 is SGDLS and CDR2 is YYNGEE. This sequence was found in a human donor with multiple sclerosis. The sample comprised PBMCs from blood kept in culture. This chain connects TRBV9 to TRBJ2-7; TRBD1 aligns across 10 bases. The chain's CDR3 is CASSVGGTGVYEQYF. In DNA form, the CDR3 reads TGTGCCAGCAGCGTAGGCGGGACAGGGGTCTACGAGCAGTACTTC. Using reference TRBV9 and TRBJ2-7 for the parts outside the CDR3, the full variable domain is DSGVTQTPKHLITATGQRVTLRCSPRSGDLSVYWYQQSLDQGLQFLIQYYNGEERAKGNILERFSAQQFPDLHSELNLSSLELGDSALYFCASSVGGTGVYEQYFGPGTRLTVT.